This T cell receptor beta chain came from a study of blood T cell repertoires in COVID-19. The CDR3 consists of 12 residues. CDR1 and CDR2 (germline): SGHDN, FVKESK. V was clipped by 5 bases and J by 4 bases, with 8 bases between them. This study enrolled people aged 18 to 89 from 20 to 25 US geographic areas. Cohort placement rested on clinical history that participants reported themselves. It was within 2 weeks before study entry that exposed participants met a COVID-19 case. Source study methods: Reference gene primer amplification yielded estimated nucleated cell counts. The table came from immunoSEQ multiplex PCR; TCRdb's copy has only in-frame clones and leaves some out. That table supplies the V and J calls and clone size; D and trimming were determined from the DNA. The sample holds about 160,000 clones; roughly nine tenths are singletons and the top ten take roughly 3.9%.

The V call is TRBV14, the J call TRBJ1-2; the D is unclear. The specimen was PBMCs or T cells enriched from blood (not recorded which). This clonotype originated in a woman aged 35 to 49 who had been exposed to COVID-19. CDR3 region: CASSSGSYGYTF. CDR3 nucleotide sequence: TGTGCCAGCAGCTCCGGGAGCTATGGCTACACCTTC.